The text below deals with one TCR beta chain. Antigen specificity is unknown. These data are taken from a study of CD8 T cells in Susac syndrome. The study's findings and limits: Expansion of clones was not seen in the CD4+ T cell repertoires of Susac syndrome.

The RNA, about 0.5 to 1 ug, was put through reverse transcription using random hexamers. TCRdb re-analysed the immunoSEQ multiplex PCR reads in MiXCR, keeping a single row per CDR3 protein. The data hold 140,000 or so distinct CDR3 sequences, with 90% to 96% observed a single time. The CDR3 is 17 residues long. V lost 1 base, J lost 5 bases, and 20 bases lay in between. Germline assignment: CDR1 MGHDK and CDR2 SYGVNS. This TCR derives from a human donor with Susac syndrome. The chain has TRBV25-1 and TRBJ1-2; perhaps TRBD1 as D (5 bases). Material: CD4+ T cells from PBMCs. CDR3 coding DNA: TGTGCCAGCAGTGAATTGGGGGGAAAGGGTTTTGGATATGGCTACACCTTC. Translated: CASSELGGKGFGYGYTF.